This T cell receptor (beta chain) was sequenced in a study of blood T cells in healthy people across ages. Study results and limitations: Getting older went along with TCR beta diversity per million T cells dropping roughly linearly. Compared with aged donors, long-lived donors showed fewer expanded clones, suggesting selection.

The second PCR ran about 6 to 12 cycles with a sample-barcoded 5' primer and J-beta primers. TCRdb called the 5' RACE reads again in MiXCR, with one record for every CDR3 protein. The repertoire holds roughly 900,000 distinct CDR3 sequences, with under 35% as singletons. This clonotype was seen only a few times. Its cognate antigen is unknown. The sample taken for sequencing was blood. This TCR was recovered from an elderly woman in good health.

The CDR3 region is CASSHSDRVYGYTF. The CDR3 coding sequence is TGTGCCAGCAGCCACAGTGACAGGGTCTATGGCTACACCTTC. The V and J genes are TRBV7-9 and TRBJ1-2, with 7 nucleotides matching TRBD1. V was pared by 5 bases and J by 4 bases, with 7 bases of the junction left unmatched. Germline V gives CDR1 SEHNR, CDR2 FQNEAQ (reference sequence). CDR3 length: 14 residues. Full variable domain (remainder filled in from reference TRBV7-9 and TRBJ1-2): DTGVSQNPRHKITKRGQNVTFRCDPISEHNRLYWYRQTLGQGPEFLTYFQNEAQLEKSRLLSDRFSAERPKGSFSTLEIQRTEQGDSAMYLCASSHSDRVYGYTFGSGTRLTVV.